This is a list of T cell receptor beta chains from one sample in a study of blood T cells in healthy people across ages. TCRdb processed the 5' RACE reads anew with MiXCR; each CDR3 protein has one entry. The sample shows 790,000 or so distinct CDR3 sequences, about 56% of them seen only once. The sequencing input was blood. The receptor set was obtained from a middle-aged man in good health. CDR3s include the opening cysteine and the closing phenylalanine or tryptophan. The D gene is left open where the match is weak. Clone size, where shown, is once, few, many, or a class for clones that have expanded.

abundance: -
d_gene: -
v_gene: TRBV4-3
j_gene: TRBJ1-2
CDR3nt: TGCGCCAGCAGCCAAGATTTCCAGAACTATGGCTACACCTTC
CDR3aa: CASSQDFQNYGYTF

abundance: -
d_gene: TRBD2
v_gene: TRBV12-3/TRBV12-4
j_gene: TRBJ2-3
CDR3nt: TGTGCCAGCAGTTTCGCCCGGGGGGGCCCAGATATGCAGTATTTT
CDR3aa: CASSFARGGPDMQYF

abundance: -
d_gene: TRBD1
v_gene: TRBV15
j_gene: TRBJ2-4
CDR3nt: TGTGCCACCAGCAGCTACAGGGGTCGGGCCAAAAACATTCAGTACTTC
CDR3aa: CATSSYRGRAKNIQYF

abundance: -
d_gene: TRBD2
v_gene: TRBV12-3/TRBV12-4
j_gene: TRBJ2-1
CDR3nt: TGTGCCAGCAGCTTCGCCGGGACTAGCGGCAATGAGCAGTTCTTC
CDR3aa: CASSFAGTSGNEQFF

abundance: few
d_gene: TRBD1
v_gene: TRBV27
j_gene: TRBJ2-1
CDR3nt: TGTGCCAGCAGTTTATCGTCCCCCCAGGGGGTCGGTAGCAATGAGCAGTTCTTC
CDR3aa: CASSLSSPQGVGSNEQFF

abundance: -
d_gene: -
v_gene: TRBV24-1
j_gene: TRBJ1-5
CDR3nt: TGTGCCACCAGTGACCCCAGGGTTGGCAATCAGCCCCAGCATTTT
CDR3aa: CATSDPRVGNQPQHF

abundance: once
d_gene: TRBD1
v_gene: TRBV28
j_gene: TRBJ2-7
CDR3nt: TGTGCCAGCAGTGCCTACAACAGGGGCGCCTACGAGCAGTACTTC
CDR3aa: CASSAYNRGAYEQYF

abundance: few
d_gene: -
v_gene: TRBV4-3
j_gene: TRBJ1-4
CDR3nt: TGCGCCAGCAGTCCCATGCAGGTTAGGACGAATGAAAAACTGTTTTTT
CDR3aa: CASSPMQVRTNEKLFF

abundance: -
d_gene: -
v_gene: TRBV20-1
j_gene: TRBJ2-7
CDR3nt: TGCAGTGCTAGAGATCTCGGGATTTACGAGCAGTACTTC
CDR3aa: CSARDLGIYEQYF

abundance: -
d_gene: TRBD1
v_gene: TRBV7-9
j_gene: TRBJ2-5
CDR3nt: TGTGCCAGCAACTGGGACAGGGCAGAGACCCAGTACTTC
CDR3aa: CASNWDRAETQYF

abundance: -
d_gene: TRBD1
v_gene: TRBV27
j_gene: TRBJ1-1
CDR3nt: TGTGCCAGCAGTTTATCGAAGGGACAGAGGACTGAAGCTTTCTTT
CDR3aa: CASSLSKGQRTEAFF

abundance: -
d_gene: TRBD2
v_gene: TRBV2
j_gene: TRBJ2-1
CDR3nt: TGTGCCAGCAGGGGAGGGACGTACCAAGAGACCCAGTTCTTC
CDR3aa: CASRGGTYQETQFF

abundance: -
d_gene: TRBD2
v_gene: TRBV6-2/TRBV6-3
j_gene: TRBJ2-1
CDR3nt: TGTGCCAGCAGTCTAAGCGGGAGTGAGGAGCAGTTCTTC
CDR3aa: CASSLSGSEEQFF

abundance: few
d_gene: -
v_gene: TRBV5-5
j_gene: TRBJ1-2
CDR3nt: TGTGCCAGCAGCTTGATCAGTCAGCGAGATGGCTACACCTTC
CDR3aa: CASSLISQRDGYTF

abundance: -
d_gene: -
v_gene: TRBV20-1
j_gene: TRBJ2-7
CDR3nt: TGCAGTGCTAGAAGCAGGGGCTCCTACGAGCAGTACTTC
CDR3aa: CSARSRGSYEQYF

abundance: few
d_gene: -
v_gene: TRBV29-1
j_gene: TRBJ2-6
CDR3nt: TGCAGCGTCCAGGGGTTTTCTGGGGCCAACGTCCTGACTTTC
CDR3aa: CSVQGFSGANVLTF

abundance: few
d_gene: -
v_gene: TRBV20-1
j_gene: TRBJ2-7
CDR3nt: TGCAGTGCTAGGAGATTAGCGGCCTCCTACGAGCAGTACTTC
CDR3aa: CSARRLAASYEQYF

abundance: -
d_gene: TRBD1
v_gene: TRBV12-3/TRBV12-4
j_gene: TRBJ1-1
CDR3nt: TGTGCCAGCAGTTTAGGGACAGGGAGTGTCACTGAAGCTTTCTTT
CDR3aa: CASSLGTGSVTEAFF

abundance: few
d_gene: TRBD2
v_gene: TRBV12-3/TRBV12-4
j_gene: TRBJ2-1
CDR3nt: TGTGCCAGCACTCCTAGCGGGATCAATGAGCAGTTCTTC
CDR3aa: CASTPSGINEQFF

abundance: -
d_gene: TRBD1
v_gene: TRBV7-3
j_gene: TRBJ1-2
CDR3nt: TGTGCCAGCAGCCCGAGGACAGGGGCTGACTATGGCTACACCTTC
CDR3aa: CASSPRTGADYGYTF

abundance: -
d_gene: -
v_gene: TRBV9
j_gene: TRBJ2-1
CDR3nt: TGTGCCAGCAGCGTAGCGGTGGTAGCGGGACAGAATGAGCAGTTCTTC
CDR3aa: CASSVAVVAGQNEQFF

abundance: -
d_gene: -
v_gene: TRBV20-1
j_gene: TRBJ2-1
CDR3nt: TGCAGTACTCTTAGGGGCTCGTCCTCCTACAATGAGCAGTTCTTC
CDR3aa: CSTLRGSSSYNEQFF

abundance: -
d_gene: TRBD1
v_gene: TRBV4-1
j_gene: TRBJ2-3
CDR3nt: TGCGCCAGCGCCGCAGGACAGGGTGCAGATACGCAGTATTTT
CDR3aa: CASAAGQGADTQYF

abundance: -
d_gene: TRBD2
v_gene: TRBV20-1
j_gene: TRBJ2-3
CDR3nt: TGCAGTGCTAGAGATCTGGGGGGACTAGCGGGAGGCGGCACAGATACGCAGTATTTT
CDR3aa: CSARDLGGLAGGGTDTQYF

abundance: -
d_gene: TRBD2
v_gene: TRBV29-1
j_gene: TRBJ2-7
CDR3nt: TGCAGCGTTACTCCGGGAGGTCAGGGTTACGAGCAGTACTTC
CDR3aa: CSVTPGGQGYEQYF

abundance: once
d_gene: -
v_gene: TRBV6-2/TRBV6-3
j_gene: TRBJ2-7
CDR3nt: TGTGTCAGCACCCTCAGGGGGGCATCCTACAATGAGCAGTACTTC
CDR3aa: CVSTLRGASYNEQYF

abundance: -
d_gene: -
v_gene: TRBV7-9
j_gene: TRBJ2-5
CDR3nt: TGTGCCAGCAGCTTCTCCCGACGAGAAGAGACCCAGTACTTC
CDR3aa: CASSFSRREETQYF

abundance: -
d_gene: -
v_gene: TRBV6-1
j_gene: TRBJ2-1
CDR3nt: TGTGCCAGCAGTGGAGGGTTCTCCTACAATGAGCAGTTCTTC
CDR3aa: CASSGGFSYNEQFF

abundance: -
d_gene: -
v_gene: TRBV20-1
j_gene: TRBJ2-1
CDR3nt: TGCAGTGCTAGGACGACCGTGAGGGGTGAGCAGTTCTTC
CDR3aa: CSARTTVRGEQFF

abundance: -
d_gene: -
v_gene: TRBV20-1
j_gene: TRBJ2-1
CDR3nt: TGCAGTGCCCCCAGGGGGGGCGGCAGCTCCTACAATGAGCAGTTCTTC
CDR3aa: CSAPRGGGSSYNEQFF

abundance: few
d_gene: -
v_gene: TRBV7-3
j_gene: TRBJ2-6
CDR3nt: TGTGCCAGCAGCTTAGGCAGAGGCTCTGGGGCCAACGTCCTGACTTTC
CDR3aa: CASSLGRGSGANVLTF

abundance: -
d_gene: -
v_gene: TRBV29-1
j_gene: TRBJ2-5
CDR3nt: TGCAGCGTTGCCCCCGGAGCGTACCAAGAGACCCAGTACTTC
CDR3aa: CSVAPGAYQETQYF

abundance: -
d_gene: -
v_gene: TRBV29-1
j_gene: TRBJ2-1
CDR3nt: TGCAGCGTGGCCGCCAGGGGAGGGCAGTCGTGGAATGAGCAGTTCTTC
CDR3aa: CSVAARGGQSWNEQFF

abundance: few
d_gene: -
v_gene: TRBV4-1
j_gene: TRBJ2-7
CDR3nt: TGCGCCAGCAGCCAAGAAGGACGGACTCTTGGACTCCCCTTACCCGAGCAGTACTTC
CDR3aa: CASSQEGRTLGLPLPEQYF

abundance: -
d_gene: -
v_gene: TRBV14
j_gene: TRBJ2-3
CDR3nt: TGTGCCAGCAGCCCGAAACAGGGTATTACAGATACGCAGTATTTT
CDR3aa: CASSPKQGITDTQYF

abundance: few
d_gene: -
v_gene: TRBV29-1
j_gene: TRBJ2-1
CDR3nt: TGCAGCGTTGTGTTGTTACCCGACTTATTTGAGCAGTTCTTC
CDR3aa: CSVVLLPDLFEQFF

abundance: -
d_gene: TRBD1
v_gene: TRBV11-1
j_gene: TRBJ1-6
CDR3nt: TGTGCCAGCAGCCCACCGGACAGGGGACGCTCACCCCTCCACTTT
CDR3aa: CASSPPDRGRSPLHF

abundance: -
d_gene: TRBD1
v_gene: TRBV4-1
j_gene: TRBJ2-6
CDR3nt: TGCGCCAGCAGCCCAGTTAGGGACAGGGGTACCTCTGGGGCCAACGTCCTGACTTTC
CDR3aa: CASSPVRDRGTSGANVLTF

abundance: -
d_gene: TRBD1
v_gene: TRBV20-1
j_gene: TRBJ1-2
CDR3nt: TGCAGTGCTAGAAGCGACGACAGGGGACTCTATGGCTACACCTTC
CDR3aa: CSARSDDRGLYGYTF

abundance: -
d_gene: TRBD1
v_gene: TRBV6-1
j_gene: TRBJ2-3
CDR3nt: TGTGCCAGCAGAACCCAGGGGACAGGTACTAGCACAGATACGCAGTATTTT
CDR3aa: CASRTQGTGTSTDTQYF

abundance: few
d_gene: -
v_gene: TRBV6-6
j_gene: TRBJ2-6
CDR3nt: TGTGCCAGCAGTTATGGGGGTCCCTCTGGGGCCAACGTCCTGACTTTC
CDR3aa: CASSYGGPSGANVLTF

abundance: few
d_gene: TRBD1
v_gene: TRBV29-1
j_gene: TRBJ2-1
CDR3nt: TGCAGCGTTTACGACAGGGGGCGCGGCGGTAATGAGCAGTTCTTC
CDR3aa: CSVYDRGRGGNEQFF

abundance: once
d_gene: -
v_gene: TRBV12-3/TRBV12-4
j_gene: TRBJ2-1
CDR3nt: TGTGCCAGCAGCCCTACAGGGATACAGTTCTTC
CDR3aa: CASSPTGIQFF

abundance: -
d_gene: -
v_gene: TRBV7-9
j_gene: TRBJ2-7
CDR3nt: TGTGCCAGTAAGCCCGGGGCTGGGGCCTACGAGCAGTACTTC
CDR3aa: CASKPGAGAYEQYF

abundance: once
d_gene: -
v_gene: TRBV28
j_gene: TRBJ1-1
CDR3nt: TGTGCCAGCAGTTTTCAGGGACCAGAACTGAACACTGAAGCTTTCTTT
CDR3aa: CASSFQGPELNTEAFF

abundance: -
d_gene: -
v_gene: TRBV10-3
j_gene: TRBJ2-7
CDR3nt: TGTGCCACTGCTGGAGGGCTGGGTGGTTACAATGAGCAGTACTTC
CDR3aa: CATAGGLGGYNEQYF

abundance: few
d_gene: -
v_gene: TRBV12-3/TRBV12-4
j_gene: TRBJ2-3
CDR3nt: TGTGCCAGCAGTTGGAATATGGAAGATACGCAGTATTTT
CDR3aa: CASSWNMEDTQYF

abundance: few
d_gene: -
v_gene: TRBV12-3/TRBV12-4
j_gene: TRBJ1-2
CDR3nt: TGTGCCAGCAGGAACACAGGGAGTTATGGCTACACCTTC
CDR3aa: CASRNTGSYGYTF

abundance: -
d_gene: -
v_gene: TRBV28
j_gene: TRBJ1-6
CDR3nt: TGTGCCAGCAGTTTCCCCGCAGGGAGAGGTTCACCCCTCCACTTT
CDR3aa: CASSFPAGRGSPLHF

abundance: -
d_gene: -
v_gene: TRBV11-2
j_gene: TRBJ2-7
CDR3nt: TGTGCCAGCAGCTTAGTTGGGACCGAGCGGTACTTC
CDR3aa: CASSLVGTERYF

abundance: -
d_gene: TRBD1
v_gene: TRBV7-9
j_gene: TRBJ1-2
CDR3nt: TGTGCCAGCAGCCCCCCGGACAGGGGTATCTATGGCTACACCTTC
CDR3aa: CASSPPDRGIYGYTF

abundance: -
d_gene: -
v_gene: TRBV29-1
j_gene: TRBJ2-5
CDR3nt: TGCAGCGTTGAGCTCCGGGACCAAGAGACCCAGTACTTC
CDR3aa: CSVELRDQETQYF

abundance: few
d_gene: TRBD2
v_gene: TRBV4-2
j_gene: TRBJ2-5
CDR3nt: TGTGCCAGCAGCCAAATCTTTAGCGGGGGAGAAGAGACCCAGTACTTC
CDR3aa: CASSQIFSGGEETQYF

abundance: -
d_gene: -
v_gene: TRBV11-2
j_gene: TRBJ2-2
CDR3nt: TGTGCCAGCAGCCGCATAATCACCGGGGAGCTGTTTTTT
CDR3aa: CASSRIITGELFF